This entry features one TCR beta chain sequence. At one of its ends the junction is not consistent with the germline gene, which may arise from a read error. The sample is drawn from a study of tumor-infiltrating lymphocytes in primary liver carcinoma. RNA isolated from unsorted whole blood supplied the blood RNA, with germline DNA also extracted. Germline-derived CDR1 and CDR2 are SGHNT and YENEEA. The CDR3 has 14 residues. Synthesis of TCR beta cDNA was carried out from approximately 500 ng total RNA with a constant-region primer. Libraries covering TCR beta were generated through three nested multiplex PCR rounds (using a slightly modified ARM-PCR). TRBV1-TRBV30 forward primers paired with a C-beta reverse primer were used in the first two PCR rounds, which ran approximately 10 cycles each. TCRdb recomputed calls from the multiplex PCR reads with MiXCR, one row per CDR3 protein. Of about 200,000 distinct CDR3 sequences listed, less than 65% were seen once; the top ten hold roughly 6.4%.

What was sequenced was peripheral blood. The TCR was taken from a woman aged 55-69 years with primary liver carcinoma and hepatitis B virus infection. The chain uses TRBV11-3 and TRBJ1-1; TRBD1 agrees at 7 bases. CDR3 coding DNA: TGTGCCATCAGCTCACAGGGGCCAAATACTGAAGCTTTCTTT. It encodes CAISSQGPNTEAFF. Together with reference TRBV11-3 and TRBJ1-1, the CDR3 gives the full variable domain: EAGVVQSPRYKIIEKKQPVAFWCNPISGHNTLYWYLQNLGQGPELLIRYENEEAVDDSQLPKDRFSAERLKGVDSTLKIQPAELGDSAVYLCAISSQGPNTEAFFGQGTRLTVV.